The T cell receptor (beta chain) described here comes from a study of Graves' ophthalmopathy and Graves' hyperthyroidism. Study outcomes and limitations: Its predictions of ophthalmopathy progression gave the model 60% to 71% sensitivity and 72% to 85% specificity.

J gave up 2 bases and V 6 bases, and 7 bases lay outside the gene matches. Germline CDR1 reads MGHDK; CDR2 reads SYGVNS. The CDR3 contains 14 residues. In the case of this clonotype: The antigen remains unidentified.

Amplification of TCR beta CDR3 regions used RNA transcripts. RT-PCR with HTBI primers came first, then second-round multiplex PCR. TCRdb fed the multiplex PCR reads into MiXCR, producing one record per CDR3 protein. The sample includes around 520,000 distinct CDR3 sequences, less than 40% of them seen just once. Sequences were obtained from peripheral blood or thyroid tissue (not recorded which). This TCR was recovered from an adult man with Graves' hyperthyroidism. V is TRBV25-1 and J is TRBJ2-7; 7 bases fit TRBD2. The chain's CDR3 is CASSRDGRPYEQYF. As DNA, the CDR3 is TGTGCCAGCAGCCGCGACGGGAGGCCCTACGAGCAGTACTTC.